Below, one T cell receptor (beta chain) is given with its context. Its antigen is currently not known. Base qualities are not provided; no much larger clone lies one nucleotide away. Including the terminal cysteine and phenylalanine, the CDR3 comprises 15 residues. Solely the CDR3 DNA is kept, with 45 bases framed from the first base. According to the germline V gene, CDR1 reads MNHEY and CDR2 reads SVGAGI. The junction shows trimming of 0 bases on V and 7 bases on J, plus 12 bases between the germline ends. The data were taken from a study of CD8+ T cells in alopecia areata (dated by TCRdb to 2016 to 2019). Background on the whole study: Treated patients were enrolled in an open-label pilot trial of oral tofacitinib at 5 to 10 mg twice daily for moderate-to-severe alopecia areata. Tofacitinib was administered for 6 to 18 months, and 6 months of follow-up off drug were then conducted to assess delayed response and recurrence. In both human patients and the C3H/HeJ mouse model, the study applied high-throughput TCRbeta sequencing to look at T cell clonal expansion in alopecia areata. Scalp tissue and sorted CD4+ and CD8+ peripheral blood T cells from patchy and totalis/universalis alopecia areata patients and from healthy controls were covered by human TCRbeta sequencing. Tofacitinib-treated patients had biopsies at baseline and at 4 and 24 weeks of treatment, with a later scalp biopsy in several patients. Scalp clonality was compared among normal scalp (n=4), patchy alopecia areata scalp (n=8), and alopecia totalis/universalis scalp (n=8). RNA was extracted with the PAXgene miRNA kit for fixed scalp, the miRNeasy kit for PBMCs, and the RNeasy kit for mouse skin. immunoSEQ multiplex PCR using 35 Vbeta forward primers and 13 Jbeta reverse primers was used to amplify TCRbeta CDR3 regions.

Library method: the immunoSEQ multiplex PCR assay. RNA was extracted from all samples and reverse transcribed into cDNA as template for TCR sequencing. SuperScript III was used to make first-strand cDNA, primed with a 2:1 mix of oligo-dT and random hexamers. Amplification bias was assessed with a synthetic immune receptor repertoire, and residual bias was removed computationally. Under the source paper's analysis protocol: Raw reads were preprocessed for error removal, and CDR3 was defined according to IMGT conventions as running from the conserved cysteine to phenylalanine. To get clonality, Shannon entropy was normalized by log2 of the number of productive unique TCRs and the result was subtracted from 1. CD4 or CD8 identity of scalp clones was inferred by cross-referencing scalp TCRbeta sequences with sorted blood CD4 and CD8 repertoires. What TCRdb holds here is the immuneACCESS table cut down to in-frame rearrangements. Part of the clones is not present; checked against another copy, under half of the missing clones reflect an unresolved V gene, and the others are unexplained. Clone size and V and J calls were adopted from that table, with D and trimming inferred from the DNA. Within this sample are 110,000 to 150,000 clones, with approximately 50% of them counted one time only. The ten top clones hold over 0.75% of the sample.

The time point label on this specimen signifies: baseline before oral tofacitinib. Lesional scalp punch biopsies and peripheral blood were obtained from alopecia areata patients. PBMCs were isolated by density centrifugation and stained for CD3, CD4 and CD8, and CD4+ and CD8+ T cells were sorted on a FACSAria. Study-wide findings and limitations: TCR sequences shared between patients were less clear than in mice, possibly partly because of HLA diversity in the patient population. Scalp TCR repertoire analysis is complicated because resident alphabeta T cells in normal human skin are also sequenced, whereas mouse skin is dominated by gammadelta T cells. Lesional scalp, especially in alopecia totalis/universalis, showed higher clonality and more expanded CD8+ clones than normal scalp, suggesting antigenic drive.

Here the sequenced sample was CD4+ T cells sorted from blood, taken at week 0. The clonotype was recovered from a human donor with alopecia areata. The receptor chain draws on TRBV6-5 and TRBJ1-4; no confident D gene assignment can be made. The DNA sequence is TGTGCCAGCAGTTACTCAGCTCCGAACGGTGAAAAACTGTTTTTT. Its protein product is CASSYSAPNGEKLFF.